Listed below are T cell receptor beta chains from one sample, sequenced in a study of Graves' ophthalmopathy and Graves' hyperthyroidism. TCRdb ran MiXCR on the multiplex PCR reads and lists one entry per CDR3 protein. Counted here are 200,000 to 250,000 distinct CDR3 sequences, roughly 21% occurring once; the ten biggest clones make up about 40%. The sample comprised peripheral blood. These receptors originate from a woman aged 45-65 years with Graves' ophthalmopathy. Each CDR3 is given with its conserved first and last residue. D genes are given only for firm matches. Only some rows state a clone size, as once, few, many or a class for expanded clones.

v_gene	abundance	j_gene	d_gene	CDR3nt	CDR3aa
TRBV9	.	TRBJ2-7	TRBD1	TGTGCCAGCAGCCTCAGAGGACAGGGTTCCTACGAGCAGTACTTC	CASSLRGQGSYEQYF
TRBV5-1	few	TRBJ2-7	.	TGCGCCGGCAGCGTATTACCGGGCCCCGATGGGGAGCAGTACTTC	CAGSVLPGPDGEQYF
TRBV20-1	many	TRBJ2-5	TRBD1	TGCAGTGCTAGACCCGGGACAGGATCGTTAGAGACCCAGTACTTC	CSARPGTGSLETQYF
TRBV6-5	many	TRBJ2-7	TRBD2	TGTGCCAGCAGTTACTCGAGCGGGGCGCACCACTACGAGCAGTACTTC	CASSYSSGAHHYEQYF
TRBV20-1	many	TRBJ2-7	TRBD2	TGCAGTGCTATGAAAGTAGCGGGAGGGCTCGGGAGCTACGAGCAGTACTTC	CSAMKVAGGLGSYEQYF
TRBV12-3/TRBV12-4	many	TRBJ1-5	.	TGTGCCAGCAGTTCGACAGCCTTACAGCCCCAGCATTTT	CASSSTALQPQHF
TRBV12-3/TRBV12-4	.	TRBJ1-6	TRBD1	TGTGCCAGCAAATACGCAGGGGGACCCACTTCACCCCTCCACTTT	CASKYAGGPTSPLHF
TRBV18	many	TRBJ1-1	.	TGTGCCAGCTCACCACCGGGAGGGGTGTACGGTGAAGCTTTCTTT	CASSPPGGVYGEAFF
TRBV14	many	TRBJ2-5	TRBD2	TGTGCCAGCAGCCAAGGGGGCAGCGGGAGAGAGACCCAGTACTTC	CASSQGGSGRETQYF
TRBV28	many	TRBJ1-6	.	TGTGCCAGCAGTTTAGTCCCCATGTCGCGATCCTCACCCCTCCACTTT	CASSLVPMSRSSPLHF
TRBV5-1	.	TRBJ2-7	.	TGCGCCAGCAGCTTGGCCAGCGACTACGAGCAGTACTTC	CASSLASDYEQYF
TRBV11-2	many	TRBJ2-7	.	TGTGCCAGCACGGGACCCAGCGGGCACGAGCAGTACTTC	CASTGPSGHEQYF
TRBV19	many	TRBJ1-1	.	TGTGCCAGTAGTATCGTTACAGGTGGTGGAGCTTTCTTT	CASSIVTGGGAFF
TRBV5-1	many	TRBJ2-5	TRBD2	TGCGCCAGCAGCACAACTAGCGGGACCGGGGAGACCCAGTACTTC	CASSTTSGTGETQYF
TRBV9	many	TRBJ2-3	.	TGTGCCAGCAGCGGTTCCGGGGGCACAGATACGCAGTATTTT	CASSGSGGTDTQYF
TRBV5-1	many	TRBJ2-7	.	TGCGCCAGCAGCCACGGGACCAGGAACTACGAGCAGTACTTC	CASSHGTRNYEQYF
TRBV25-1	.	TRBJ1-6	.	TGTGCCAGCAGTGAAGCCCTTGTCGGTTCACCCCTCCACTTT	CASSEALVGSPLHF
TRBV6-1	many	TRBJ2-7	TRBD2	TGTGCCAGCAGCGCAATACTAGCGGGAGATTCAGTGTACTTC	CASSAILAGDSVYF
TRBV19	few	TRBJ2-7	.	TGTGCCAGTAGTTCCCATAATGGCAGGGCTACTAGCGAGCAGTACTTC	CASSSHNGRATSEQYF
TRBV28	many	TRBJ1-5	TRBD1	TGTGCCAGCAGGACAGGGTTCAATCAGCCCCAGCATTTT	CASRTGFNQPQHF
TRBV20-1	many	TRBJ1-1	.	TGCAGTGCTAGAGGGGCAGGAGAAGCTTTCTTT	CSARGAGEAFF
TRBV28	many	TRBJ2-7	.	TGTGCCAGCAGGTACTCCGGGATCGGGAGTACGCAGTACTTC	CASRYSGIGSTQYF
TRBV20-1	many	TRBJ1-1	TRBD1	TGCAGTGCTCCGGGACAGGGGGACTCTGAAGCTTTCTTT	CSAPGQGDSEAFF
TRBV6-1	many	TRBJ2-7	.	TGTGCCAGCAGTGAGAGAGTGTACGAGCAGTACTTC	CASSERVYEQYF
TRBV11-3	many	TRBJ1-6	.	TGTGCCCGGGAGCTGAAATTTTCACCCCTCCACTTT	CARELKFSPLHF
TRBV7-9	many	TRBJ1-2	.	TGTGCCAGCAGCTTAGGGGCGGTGAACTATGGCTACACCTTC	CASSLGAVNYGYTF
TRBV28	many	TRBJ1-2	.	TGTGCCAGCTCCAGGACAGCCCTCTCCTATGGCTACACCTTC	CASSRTALSYGYTF